Following are 5 T cell receptor beta chains from one sample sequenced in a study of cytomegalovirus exposure and HLA in healthy donors. 60 Vbeta and 13 Jbeta primers were used in PCR. Measured with immunoSEQ multiplex PCR; TCRdb has only the in-frame clones, and not every one. Among roughly 170,000 clones, approximately 80% were seen once, and the ten largest hold 4.8%. The sample consisted of PBMCs. The receptors shown here come from a man younger than 35 in good health and CMV-seronegative.

This chain connects TRBV6-6 to TRBJ2-2; TRBD2 matches at 7 bases. The CDR3 is 13 residues long. Per germline, CDR1 MNHNY and CDR2 SVGAGI (reference sequence). V lost 6 bases and J lost 6; bases outside the gene matches: 4. As DNA, the CDR3 is TGTGCCAGCAGCCTCACTAGCGCCGGGGAGCTGTTTTTT. This gives the protein CASSLTSAGELFF.

The CDR3 DNA reads as TGTGCCAGCAGATTACGTTCTTTGAACACTGAAGCTTTCTTT. It yields the protein CASRLRSLNTEAFF. The rearrangement joins TRBV27 to TRBJ1-1; D is undetermined. The V gene lost 6 bases and the J gene lost 0 bases, with 11 bases spanning the gap. Per germline, CDR1 MNHEY and CDR2 SMNVEV (reference sequence). This CDR3 spans 14 amino acids.

The chain links TRBV5-1 to TRBJ2-2; TRBD2 matches at 11 bases. CDR3 length: 15 residues. The V and J ends lost 1 base and 6 bases, in that order; junction bases with no gene match: 2. The germline gives CDR1 SGHRS, CDR2 YFSETQ. The CDR3 sequence is CASSLTSGGSGELFF. The CDR3 DNA follows: TGCGCCAGCAGCTTGACTAGCGGGGGTTCCGGGGAGCTGTTTTTT.

The chain recombines TRBV19 with TRBJ1-6; TRBD1 matches 10 bases. The CDR3 extends over 15 amino acids. Trimming at V came to 7 bases and at J to 9 bases, leaving 9 bases not matched to a gene. Germline CDR1 is LNHDA and CDR2 is SQIVND (reference sequence). Here the CDR3 reads CASTAGTGAFSPLHF. Here the CDR3 DNA reads TGTGCCAGTACCGCCGGGACAGGGGCTTTTTCACCCCTCCACTTT.

The J gene is TRBJ1-1, the V gene TRBV5-5; D not resolved. Germline V CDR1 and CDR2: SGHKS, YYEKEE (reference sequence). Trimming removed 0 bases from V and 0 bases from J, with 6 bases in between. The CDR3 extends over 14 amino acids. CDR3 nucleotide sequence: TGTGCCAGCAGCTTGGCACACGTGAACACTGAAGCTTTCTTT. It is translated as CASSLAHVNTEAFF.